This entry lists 15 T cell receptor beta chains sequenced from one sample in a study of blood T cell repertoires in COVID-19. Data came from immunoSEQ multiplex PCR; TCRdb stores just in-frame clones and leaves some out. The sample lists some 530,000 clones, 80% to 90% occurring once. The sequencing sample was made of peripheral blood. The receptors shown here come from a human donor in a cohort sampled during active COVID-19.

This clone was counted a few times. The chain has TRBV7-2 and TRBJ2-7, with a tentative D call TRBD2 (6 bases). Germline V gene lookup returns CDR1 SGHTA and CDR2 FQGNSA. Trimming took off 1 base at V and 3 bases at J, with 7 bases between the two ends. This CDR3 is 13 amino acids long. The CDR3 coding sequence is TGTGCCAGCAGCTTAGGGACTAACTACGAGCAGTACTTC. As protein: CASSLGTNYEQYF.

The chain employs TRBV12-1 and TRBJ2-3; the DNA was not compared with TRBD2, the D call given in the table. TRBV12-1 constitutes a pseudogene. This CDR3 has 17 amino acids. This CDR3 reads CASSLNNLHPPGDTQYF. In DNA, the CDR3 is TGTGCCAGCAGCTTAAACAATTTACACCCGCCGGGAGATACGCAGTATTTT.

V is TRBV2 and J is TRBJ1-1; tentative D call: TRBD1 (6 bases). Germline V gene data show CDR1 as SNHLY and CDR2 as FYNNEI. V lost 6 bases and J 4 bases, leaving 12 bases between the germline ends. The CDR3 loop spans 13 amino acids. Here the CDR3 DNA reads TGTGCCAGCAGCGGGGGGGCGCCCACTGAAGCTTTCTTT. It translates to CASSGGAPTEAFF.

This clone was detected a few times. The chain couples TRBV29-1 to TRBJ2-1, with TRBD2 as a possible D gene (5 bases). V gave up 3 bases and J gave up 10 bases, with 19 bases separating them. The germline V gene has CDR1 SQVTM and CDR2 ANQGSEA. The CDR3 covers 14 residues. The CDR3 region is CSVDLRDRSGEQFF. The CDR3 coding sequence is TGCAGCGTTGATTTAAGAGATCGGTCGGGGGAGCAGTTCTTC.

CDR3 sequence reads: CASSQVTEWNTGELFF. CDR3 DNA sequence: TGCGCCAGCAGCCAAGTTACGGAGTGGAACACCGGGGAGCTGTTTTTT. This chain uses TRBV4-3 with TRBJ2-2; D gene uncertain. Trimming removed 1 base at V and 1 base at J, with 10 bases between. The CDR3 is made up of 16 amino acids. Germline-derived CDR1 and CDR2 are LGHNA and YSLEER.

J is TRBJ2-7 and V is TRBV9; 11 bases align to TRBD2. Germline V gene lookup returns CDR1 SGDLS and CDR2 YYNGEE. J lost 4 bases, V lost 0 bases, and 3 bases had no gene match. CDR3 length: 15 residues. The CDR3 loop is CASSVDPSGRYEQYF. Written as DNA, the CDR3 is TGTGCCAGCAGCGTAGATCCTAGCGGGAGGTACGAGCAGTACTTC.

This chain connects TRBV27 to TRBJ2-1, with 11 bases matching TRBD2. Germline CDR1 and CDR2: MNHEY and SMNVEV (reference sequence). J was trimmed by 1 base and V by 6 bases; bases with no gene match: 5. The CDR3 is 16 residues long. As DNA, the CDR3 is TGTGCCAGCAGCCTTGGACTAGCGGGTTCCTACAATGAGCAGTTCTTC. It specifies CASSLGLAGSYNEQFF.

The chain employs TRBV7-2 and TRBJ1-2; possible D gene TRBD1, 5 bases. Germline CDR1 and CDR2: SGHTA and FQGNSA. The CDR3 runs 14 residues. Trimming left V 5 bases short and J 6 bases short, with 16 bases between. The CDR3 coding sequence is TGTGCCAGCAGCGCGGAGCCGACAGACCATGGCTACACCTTC. Protein sequence: CASSAEPTDHGYTF.

This rearrangement joins TRBV18 to TRBJ2-3, with TRBD1 matching 7 bases. The germline gives CDR1 KGHSH, CDR2 LQKENI. Trimming cost V 0 bases and J 2 bases; bases outside gene matches: 2. The length of the CDR3 is 15 residues. CDR3 sequence (DNA): TGTGCCAGCTCACCACCGAGGGGGCTCACAGATACGCAGTATTTT. It encodes CASSPPRGLTDTQYF.

This chain uses TRBV18 with TRBJ2-1; TRBD2 matches 9 bases. The germline gives CDR1 KGHSH, CDR2 LQKENI. The CDR3 has 14 amino acids. J lost 9 bases, V lost 1 base, and 4 bases had no gene match. CDR3 sequence reads: CASSPLAGDVEQFF. CDR3 sequence (DNA): TGTGCCAGCTCACCACTAGCGGGAGACGTTGAGCAGTTCTTC.

This clone was detected only a few times. V gene TRBV7-2 combines with J gene TRBJ2-7; 8 bases line up with TRBD2. The CDR3 runs 13 residues. V lost 2 bases, J lost 4 bases, and 1 base stayed unmatched. Germline lookup yields CDR1 SGHTA and CDR2 FQGNSA. As DNA, the CDR3 is TGTGCCAGCAGCTTAACTAGCGGTTACGAGCAGTACTTC. It codes for CASSLTSGYEQYF. The full variable domain, rest sourced from reference TRBV7-2 and TRBJ2-7, is GAGVSQSPSNKVTEKGKDVELRCDPISGHTALYWYRQSLGQGLEFLIYFQGNSAPDKSGLPSDRFSAERTGGSVSTLTIQRTQQEDSAVYLCASSLTSGYEQYFGPGTRLTVT.

The chain is built from TRBV19 and TRBJ2-7; possible D gene TRBD1, 6 bases. The germline V and J ends were trimmed by 4 bases and 5 bases, with 12 bases remaining between them. Germline loops: CDR1 LNHDA, CDR2 SQIVND (reference sequence). This CDR3 region has 13 residues. This CDR3 reads CASSRAQGDEQYF. CDR3 bases: TGTGCCAGTAGTAGGGCACAGGGTGACGAGCAGTACTTC.

The chain couples TRBV30 to TRBJ1-6; the D gene is possibly TRBD1 (6 bases). Trimming stripped 4 bases from V and 13 bases from J, with 23 bases between. The CDR3 spans 15 residues. The germline V gene encodes CDR1 GTSNPN and CDR2 SVGIG (reference sequence). CDR3 protein: CAWNLQQGLIHPLHF. The DNA for the CDR3 is TGTGCCTGGAACCTCCAACAGGGATTAATTCACCCCCTCCACTTT.

The table lists this clone with a count of one. V and J are TRBV18 and TRBJ2-1; 14 bases align to TRBD2. The CDR3 extends over 15 amino acids. In germline, CDR1 is KGHSH, CDR2 LQKENI. V trimming: 4 bases; J trimming: 7 bases; junction bases outside the gene matches: 3. The CDR3 DNA follows: TGTGCCAGCTCACGCGGGACTAGCGGGAGAAATGAGCAGTTCTTC. It is translated as CASSRGTSGRNEQFF.

As concerns this clone: This specimen includes other DNA sequences encoding the same CDR3. The chain has TRBV7-2 and TRBJ1-2, with 7 bases identical to TRBD1. This CDR3 has 13 amino acids. Germline loops: CDR1 SGHTA, CDR2 FQGNSA. V was pared by 1 base and J by 6 bases, with 2 bases of the junction left unmatched. This CDR3 is CASSLGTGDGYTF. In DNA, the CDR3 is TGTGCCAGCAGCTTAGGTACAGGGGATGGCTACACCTTC.